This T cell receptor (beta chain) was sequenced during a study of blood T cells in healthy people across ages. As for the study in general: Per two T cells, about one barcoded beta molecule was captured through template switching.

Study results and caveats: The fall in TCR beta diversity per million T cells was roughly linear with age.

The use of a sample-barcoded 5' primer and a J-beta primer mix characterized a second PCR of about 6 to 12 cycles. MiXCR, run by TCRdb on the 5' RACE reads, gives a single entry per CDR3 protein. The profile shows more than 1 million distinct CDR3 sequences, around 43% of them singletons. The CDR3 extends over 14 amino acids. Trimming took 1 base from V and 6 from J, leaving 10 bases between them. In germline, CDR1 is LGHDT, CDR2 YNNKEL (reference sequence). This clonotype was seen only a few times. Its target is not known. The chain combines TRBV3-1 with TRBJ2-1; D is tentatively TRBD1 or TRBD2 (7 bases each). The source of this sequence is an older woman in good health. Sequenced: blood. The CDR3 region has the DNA TGTGCCAGCAGCCAAGTCAGGGGGGGCAATGAGCAGTTCTTC. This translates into CASSQVRGGNEQFF.